The T cell receptor (beta chain) under discussion was sequenced for a study of regulatory T cells in long-lasting Graves disease. Points from the study as a whole: Accuracy was possibly reduced by small sample size. Newly diagnosed disease favored TRBV20-1 and TRBJ2-1 over persistent disease.

For TCR beta, libraries came from iRepertoire HTBI primers and Arm-PCR of CDR3 regions. TCRdb used MiXCR to reprocess the multiplex PCR reads, holding one entry per CDR3 protein. The sample carries roughly 450,000 distinct CDR3 sequences, around 20% recorded once. V lost 2 bases, J lost 7 bases, and 13 bases stayed unmatched. Germline V gene sequence: CDR1 SGHTA, CDR2 FQGNSA. The CDR3 runs 19 residues. This clonotype has a handful of counts. Its antigen is unidentified. Time point here: persistent/refractory GD, antithyroid drugs over 5 years with positive TRAb. There was RNA extracted from PBMCs, and the TCR library was made from it. Diagnoses of Graves' disease were made by American Thyroid Association guidelines. An endocrinology department located in Xi'an, China, was where the patients came from.

The source is a female donor with Graves disease. The sequences come from peripheral blood mononuclear cells (PBMCs), collected when the disease was refractory, from a patient treated with antithyroid drugs. This rearrangement joins TRBV7-2 to TRBJ2-1, with 14 bases matching TRBD2. CDR3 amino acids: CASSLSRGLAGGVGNEQFF. The CDR3 nucleotides read TGTGCCAGCAGCTTATCGAGAGGACTAGCGGGAGGAGTAGGGAATGAGCAGTTCTTC.